The next 18 T cell receptor beta chains were all read from a single sample in a study of cytotoxic CD8 clonotypes in ibrutinib-treated CLL. The assay was immunoSEQ multiplex PCR, and TCRdb's table has in-frame clones only and misses some. This sample yields around 130,000 clones, of which approximately 80% are seen a single time; around 3.3% belongs to the top ten. The source was PBMCs, collected after 24 months of ibrutinib treatment. These receptors originate from a human donor with chronic lymphocytic leukemia.

This sequence joins TRBV20-1 and TRBJ2-1; the D gene is possibly TRBD1 (6 bases). The germline gives CDR1 DFQATT, CDR2 SNEGSKA (reference sequence). There are 11 residues in the CDR3. With 6 bases removed from V and 9 bases from J, the gap between germline ends came to 12 bases. The CDR3 loop reads CSARTVTEQFF. The CDR3, as DNA: TGCAGTGCCCGGACAGTAACTGAGCAGTTCTTC.

This chain joins TRBV10-3 and TRBJ1-1; TRBD1 agrees at 8 bases. J lost 3 bases, V lost 7 bases, and 4 bases had no gene match. The germline V gene has CDR1 ENHRY and CDR2 SYGVKD. The CDR3 runs 13 residues. The DNA of the CDR3 is TGTGCCATCACCAGGGGGCTAGACACTGAAGCTTTCTTT. Its translation: CAITRGLDTEAFF.

The rearrangement links TRBV30 to TRBJ1-5, with D unresolved. Germline V lookup: CDR1 GTSNPN, CDR2 SVGIG (reference sequence). This CDR3 spans 14 amino acids. Trimming took 3 bases from V and 0 from J, leaving 9 bases between them. CDR3 coding DNA: TGTGCCTGGAGGGCCCGGGGTAGCAATCAGCCCCAGCATTTT. This translates into CAWRARGSNQPQHF.

This chain connects TRBV23-1 to TRBJ1-4; 7 bases line up with TRBD1. TRBV23-1 is an ORF, with its function uncertain. The CDR3 is made up of 17 amino acids. Trimming at V came to 2 bases and at J to 6 bases, leaving 12 bases not matched to a gene. CDR3 in amino acids: CASSQSPKEGADEKLFF. For the CDR3, the DNA is TGCGCCAGCAGTCAAAGTCCCAAGGAGGGGGCTGATGAAAAACTGTTTTTT.

The chain joins TRBV2 to TRBJ1-1; TRBD1 agrees at 7 bases. V gave up 10 bases and J gave up 4 bases; unmatched junction bases: 9. The CDR3 length is 13 residues. Germline CDR1 SNHLY, CDR2 FYNNEI. CDR3 amino acids: CANSKGARTEAFF. In DNA form, the CDR3 reads TGTGCCAACTCCAAGGGGGCGCGCACTGAAGCTTTCTTT.

This chain uses TRBV6-1 with TRBJ2-1, with TRBD1 as a possible D gene (7 bases). The germline CDR1 and CDR2 sequences are MNHNS and SASEGT. Trimming left V 6 bases short and J 0 bases short, with 12 bases between. The CDR3 runs to 15 residues. The CDR3 reads CASRSRGVSYNEQFF. The CDR3 DNA follows: TGTGCCAGCAGGAGCAGGGGGGTCTCCTACAATGAGCAGTTCTTC.

The chain is built from TRBV5-4 and TRBJ1-1, with a tentative D call TRBD1 (6 bases). Trimming stripped 3 bases from V and 4 bases from J, with 16 bases between. The germline V gene has CDR1 SGHNT and CDR2 YYREEE (reference sequence). The CDR3 is 15 amino acids. The CDR3 nucleotides read TGTGCCAGCAGCTACCAGGCAGGGGTCGGCACTGAAGCTTTCTTT. This codes for CASSYQAGVGTEAFF.

This clone appeared a single time. J is TRBJ2-2 and V is TRBV11-3; TRBD1 agrees at 9 bases. J was trimmed by 2 bases and V by 4 bases; bases with no gene match: 2. The CDR3 extends over 15 amino acids. The V gene's germline CDR1 is SGHNT and CDR2 YENEEA. The CDR3 loop reads CASSSTGGNTGELFF. In DNA, the CDR3 is TGTGCCAGCAGCTCGACAGGGGGTAACACCGGGGAGCTGTTTTTT.

This chain uses TRBV25-1 with TRBJ2-3, with 7 nucleotides matching TRBD1. This CDR3 is built from 15 residues. Germline V lookup: CDR1 MGHDK, CDR2 SYGVNS. V shed 3 bases, J shed 0 bases, and the junction held 3 bases outside the gene matches. The CDR3 sequence: CASSDPGQSTDTQYF. Here the CDR3 DNA reads TGTGCCAGCAGTGACCCGGGACAGAGCACAGATACGCAGTATTTT.

The rearrangement joins TRBV9 to TRBJ1-1; possible D gene TRBD1, 5 bases. The V gene lost 0 bases and the J gene lost 3 bases, with 12 bases spanning the gap. The CDR3 loop spans 15 amino acids. The V gene's germline CDR1 is SGDLS and CDR2 YYNGEE. CDR3 protein: CASSVAGLGDTEAFF. CDR3 nucleotide sequence: TGTGCCAGCAGCGTAGCCGGTTTAGGGGACACTGAAGCTTTCTTT. The full variable domain, in which reference TRBV9 and TRBJ1-1 provide the parts outside the CDR3, is DSGVTQTPKHLITATGQRVTLRCSPRSGDLSVYWYQQSLDQGLQFLIQYYNGEERAKGNILERFSAQQFPDLHSELNLSSLELGDSALYFCASSVAGLGDTEAFFGQGTRLTVV.

The chain employs TRBV6-5 and TRBJ1-4, with D possibly TRBD1 on 5 matching bases. Germline V gene sequence: CDR1 MNHEY, CDR2 SVGAGI. CDR3 size: 16 residues. Trimming took off 3 bases at V and 5 bases at J, with 16 bases between the two ends. Written as DNA, the CDR3 is TGTGCCAGCAGTTATAAGGGCAGGGCAGGGAATGAAAAACTGTTTTTT. It specifies CASSYKGRAGNEKLFF.

V gene TRBV5-4 combines with J gene TRBJ2-4, with a tentative D call TRBD2 (5 bases). V lost 0 bases and J 6 bases, leaving 13 bases between the germline ends. This CDR3 contains 15 residues. The germline V gene has CDR1 SGHNT and CDR2 YYREEE (reference sequence). DNA for the CDR3: TGTGCCAGCAGCTTGGCCCCCCTCGGGGTAAACATTCAGTACTTC. The encoded protein is CASSLAPLGVNIQYF.

The genes are TRBV5-4 and TRBJ1-4; a weak D match, TRBD1 (5 bases). V dropped 2 bases and J dropped 7 bases, with 12 bases sitting between them. Per germline, CDR1 SGHNT and CDR2 YYREEE (reference sequence). This CDR3 comprises 14 residues. CDR3 sequence: CASSLGQLSEKLFF. DNA for the CDR3: TGTGCCAGCAGCTTAGGACAATTGAGTGAAAAACTGTTTTTT.

This clone was recorded a few times. The chain links TRBV7-9 to TRBJ1-5; possibly TRBD1 for D (6 bases). The CDR3 contains 14 residues. Germline CDR1 SEHNR, CDR2 FQNEAQ (reference sequence). The V end was cut by 2 bases, the J end by 6 bases, with 11 bases between. The CDR3 loop is CASSLRGAGQPQHF. The CDR3 DNA reads as TGTGCCAGCAGCTTAAGGGGGGCAGGTCAGCCCCAGCATTTT.

The rearrangement joins TRBV7-2 to TRBJ1-5; no definite D call. CDR3 length: 14 amino acids. The germline CDR1 and CDR2 sequences are SGHTA and FQGNSA. V lost 4 bases and J lost 3, with 10 bases in between. DNA of the CDR3: TGTGCCAGCAGCTCCCCCGCCGACAATCAGCCCCAGCATTTT. Its protein is CASSSPADNQPQHF.

The chain links TRBV4-1 to TRBJ2-7; 7 positions match TRBD2. Germline V gives CDR1 MGHRA, CDR2 YSYEKL. The CDR3 covers 17 residues. V trimming: 0 bases; J trimming: 3 bases; junction bases outside the gene matches: 11. CDR3 residues: CASSQEPSPTSRYEQYF. In nucleotides, the CDR3 is TGCGCCAGCAGCCAAGAGCCCAGCCCGACTAGCCGCTACGAGCAGTACTTC.

The chain employs TRBV5-5 and TRBJ2-3, with TRBD1 identical over 7 bases. The CDR3 length is 15 residues. In germline, CDR1 is SGHKS, CDR2 YYEKEE (reference sequence). J lost 2 bases, V lost 3 bases, and 6 bases had no gene match. CDR3 in amino acids: CASSSYGTATDTQYF. CDR3 DNA: TGTGCCAGCAGCTCCTACGGGACAGCCACAGATACGCAGTATTTT.

The chain recombines TRBV30 with TRBJ2-6; no definite D call. Per germline, CDR1 GTSNPN and CDR2 SVGIG (reference sequence). The ends were cut back, 2 bases at V and 1 base at J, with 15 bases in the middle. This CDR3 has 17 amino acids. The CDR3 reads CAWSKSWRRSGANVLTF. CDR3 nucleotides: TGTGCCTGGAGTAAATCGTGGCGTAGATCTGGGGCCAACGTCCTGACTTTC.